This T cell receptor (beta chain) appears in the sequencing data of a study of PD-1 blockade in classical Hodgkin lymphoma. Sequenced by immunoSEQ multiplex PCR; TCRdb stores in-frame clones only, minus some. The sample lists 20,000 or so clones; about 81% were seen once. Findings of the study overall: Similar baseline diversity was found in complete responders and newly diagnosed patients.

Specified time point: cycle 4 day 1 (C4D1), after about 6 weeks of nivolumab. Every patient was affected by relapse after autologous stem cell transplantation, while exposure to brentuximab vedotin was not uniform. This clone was counted only a few times. The antigen is undetermined. Source: peripheral blood mononuclear cells (PBMCs), taken before the fourth cycle of nivolumab. This TCR derives from a human donor with classical Hodgkin lymphoma.

CDR3 in DNA: TGTGCCAGTAGTATTTCTCGCTGGGGTGGCTACACCTTC. Protein sequence: CASSISRWGGYTF. The rearrangement joins TRBV19 to TRBJ1-2; no reliable D call. The germline gives CDR1 LNHDA, CDR2 SQIVND (reference sequence). CDR3 size: 13 residues. V lost 3 bases to trimming and J lost 7 bases, with 12 bases between them.